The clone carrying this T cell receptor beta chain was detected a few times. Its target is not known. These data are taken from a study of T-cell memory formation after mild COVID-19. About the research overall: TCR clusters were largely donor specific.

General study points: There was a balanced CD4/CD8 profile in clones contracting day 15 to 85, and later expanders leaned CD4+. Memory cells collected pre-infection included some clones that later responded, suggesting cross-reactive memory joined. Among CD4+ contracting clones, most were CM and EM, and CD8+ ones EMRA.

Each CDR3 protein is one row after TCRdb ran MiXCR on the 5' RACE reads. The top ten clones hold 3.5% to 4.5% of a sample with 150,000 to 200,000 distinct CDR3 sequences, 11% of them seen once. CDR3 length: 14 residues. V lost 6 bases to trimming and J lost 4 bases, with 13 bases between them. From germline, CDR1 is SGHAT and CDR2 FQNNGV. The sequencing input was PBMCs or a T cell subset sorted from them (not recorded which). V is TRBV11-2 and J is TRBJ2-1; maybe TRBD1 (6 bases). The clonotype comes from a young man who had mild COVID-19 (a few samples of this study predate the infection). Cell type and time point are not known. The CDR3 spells CASRTLRGYNEQFF. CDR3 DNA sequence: TGTGCCAGCAGAACTCTAAGGGGGTACAATGAGCAGTTCTTC. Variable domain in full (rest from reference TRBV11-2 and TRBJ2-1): EAGVAQSPRYKIIEKRQSVAFWCNPISGHATLYWYQQILGQGPKLLIQFQNNGVVDDSQLPKDRFSAERLKGVDSTLKIQPAKLEDSAVYLCASRTLRGYNEQFFGPGTRLTVL.